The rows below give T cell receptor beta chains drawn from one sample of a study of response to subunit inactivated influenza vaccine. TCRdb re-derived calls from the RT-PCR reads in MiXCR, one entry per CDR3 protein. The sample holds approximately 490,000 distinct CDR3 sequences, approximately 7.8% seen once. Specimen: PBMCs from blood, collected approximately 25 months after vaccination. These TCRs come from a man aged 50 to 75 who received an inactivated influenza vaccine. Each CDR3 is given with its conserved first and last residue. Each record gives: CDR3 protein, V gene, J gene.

CDR3 protein: CASSQTLARQETQYF; V gene: TRBV4-3; J gene: TRBJ2-5
CDR3 protein: CASSHSTGRSIQYF; V gene: TRBV14; J gene: TRBJ2-4
CDR3 protein: CASSLPGGAGYGYTF; V gene: TRBV28; J gene: TRBJ1-2
CDR3 protein: CASSVRSASGGSSYNEQFF; V gene: TRBV9; J gene: TRBJ2-1
CDR3 protein: CSVVVGASREETQYF; V gene: TRBV29-1; J gene: TRBJ2-5
CDR3 protein: CSARDGGTANTGELFF; V gene: TRBV20-1; J gene: TRBJ2-2
CDR3 protein: CASSFGQAGETQYF; V gene: TRBV6-1; J gene: TRBJ2-5
CDR3 protein: CASSQSDGAGELFF; V gene: TRBV3-1; J gene: TRBJ2-2
CDR3 protein: CASSVTGATNEKLFF; V gene: TRBV9; J gene: TRBJ1-4
CDR3 protein: CASSQEPSGGAPINNEQFF; V gene: TRBV4-1; J gene: TRBJ2-1
CDR3 protein: CASSQDGQGGSPLHF; V gene: TRBV4-2; J gene: TRBJ1-6
CDR3 protein: CASSFLSANTIYF; V gene: TRBV12-3/TRBV12-4; J gene: TRBJ1-3
CDR3 protein: CSASLIGLAGARTYEQYF; V gene: TRBV20-1; J gene: TRBJ2-7
CDR3 protein: CASSQDGTGNEKLFF; V gene: TRBV3-1; J gene: TRBJ1-4
CDR3 protein: CASPLAPGEQYF; V gene: TRBV28; J gene: TRBJ2-7
CDR3 protein: CSVESGNTEAFF; V gene: TRBV29-1; J gene: TRBJ1-1
CDR3 protein: CASRTLDTNINTEAFF; V gene: TRBV28; J gene: TRBJ1-1
CDR3 protein: CASTYAASNQPQHF; V gene: TRBV6-2/TRBV6-3; J gene: TRBJ1-5
CDR3 protein: CATSRDPGLATYEQYF; V gene: TRBV15; J gene: TRBJ2-7
CDR3 protein: CASSVTGGDEKLFF; V gene: TRBV12-3/TRBV12-4; J gene: TRBJ1-4
CDR3 protein: CASSYPASGGALEQFF; V gene: TRBV6-5; J gene: TRBJ2-1
CDR3 protein: CASSWPSGEQFF; V gene: TRBV6-6; J gene: TRBJ2-1
CDR3 protein: CSARDTRDSPLHF; V gene: TRBV20-1; J gene: TRBJ1-6
CDR3 protein: CSGERSFGETQYF; V gene: TRBV29-1; J gene: TRBJ2-5
CDR3 protein: CASSVSGADETQYF; V gene: TRBV9; J gene: TRBJ2-5
CDR3 protein: CASSVDQRGAQETQYF; V gene: TRBV9; J gene: TRBJ2-5
CDR3 protein: CASSVAPGNQETQYF; V gene: TRBV9; J gene: TRBJ2-5
CDR3 protein: CASSARAGGLYNEQFF; V gene: TRBV12-3/TRBV12-4; J gene: TRBJ2-1
CDR3 protein: CASSLASDSEQYF; V gene: TRBV5-1; J gene: TRBJ2-7
CDR3 protein: CSASLPGGRNEKLFF; V gene: TRBV20-1; J gene: TRBJ1-4
CDR3 protein: CSARSGVTDTQYF; V gene: TRBV20-1; J gene: TRBJ2-3
CDR3 protein: CASSYYLGRRTDTQYF; V gene: TRBV5-4; J gene: TRBJ2-3
CDR3 protein: CSAKRYFGLLNDTQYF; V gene: TRBV20-1; J gene: TRBJ2-3
CDR3 protein: CASSVIRGGLETQYF; V gene: TRBV9; J gene: TRBJ2-5
CDR3 protein: CASSLAGTSITDTQYF; V gene: TRBV7-2; J gene: TRBJ2-3
CDR3 protein: CASSHSAGGAGNSPLHF; V gene: TRBV7-9; J gene: TRBJ1-6
CDR3 protein: CACCPKETSAGFYEQYF; V gene: TRBV3-1; J gene: TRBJ2-7
CDR3 protein: CASSPGFGALEAFF; V gene: TRBV9; J gene: TRBJ1-1